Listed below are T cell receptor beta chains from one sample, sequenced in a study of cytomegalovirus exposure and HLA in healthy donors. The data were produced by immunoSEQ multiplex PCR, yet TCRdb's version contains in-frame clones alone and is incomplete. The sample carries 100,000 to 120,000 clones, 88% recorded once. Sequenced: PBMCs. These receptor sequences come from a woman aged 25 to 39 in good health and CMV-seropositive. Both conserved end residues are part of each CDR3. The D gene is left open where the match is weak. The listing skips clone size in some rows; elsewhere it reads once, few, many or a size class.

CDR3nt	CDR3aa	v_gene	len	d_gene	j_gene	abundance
TGTGCCAGCAGCCCCAGCGGGACTTATAGCTCCTACGAGCAGTACTTC	CASSPSGTYSSYEQYF	TRBV14	16	TRBD2	TRBJ2-7	.
TGTGCCAGCAGCTTAACGAGGGGGACTAGAGAGCAGTACTTC	CASSLTRGTREQYF	TRBV7-3	14	TRBD2	TRBJ2-7	many
TGTGCCAGCTCAAAACAGGGGTCCCCTAACGAGCAGTACTTC	CASSKQGSPNEQYF	TRBV18	14	TRBD1	TRBJ2-7	once
TGCGCCAGCAGCTTGGGTATCGGGGTAGCCGAGACCCAGTACTTC	CASSLGIGVAETQYF	TRBV5-1	15	.	TRBJ2-5	.
TGCAGCGTTGGCTCCGGGACATTCGCCGGGGAGCTGTTTTTT	CSVGSGTFAGELFF	TRBV29-1	14	.	TRBJ2-2	.
TGTGCCAGCAGCCCCCCGGGTACGCATGGCTACACCTTC	CASSPPGTHGYTF	TRBV11-2	13	.	TRBJ1-2	.
TGTGCCAGCTCACCCTTAGCGGGAGAAGAGACCCAGTACTTC	CASSPLAGEETQYF	TRBV18	14	TRBD2	TRBJ2-5	few
TGTGCCAGCAGCCAGCTACAGGGTTTCTATGAGCAGTTCTTC	CASSQLQGFYEQFF	TRBV14	14	.	TRBJ2-1	few
TGTGCCAGCAGCTTGGGTTCAGGGTCGCCCGTGGATGGCTACACCTTC	CASSLGSGSPVDGYTF	TRBV5-4	16	.	TRBJ1-2	.
TGTGCCAGCAGTCAATCGACAGGGGAGGGCGGCTACACCTTC	CASSQSTGEGGYTF	TRBV6-6	14	TRBD1	TRBJ1-2	.
TGTGCCAGCTCACCCCTAGCGGGGGGTTACGAGCAGTACTTC	CASSPLAGGYEQYF	TRBV18	14	TRBD2	TRBJ2-7	.
TGTGCCAGCAGCCCCTTGACAGGGCTCGCAGGTGGCTACACCTTC	CASSPLTGLAGGYTF	TRBV7-9	15	TRBD1	TRBJ1-2	.
TGTGCCAGCAGCCTAAGGACAGGGGGCCTAGGGGAGCTGTTTTTT	CASSLRTGGLGELFF	TRBV7-2	15	TRBD1	TRBJ2-2	.
TGTGCCACCAGCAGAGGCGGACAGATCAGCTCTGGGGCCAACGTCCTGACTTTC	CATSRGGQISSGANVLTF	TRBV15	18	.	TRBJ2-6	.
TGTGCCAGCAGCCGGCGAGGTAGGTCCGAAGCTTTCTTT	CASSRRGRSEAFF	TRBV28	13	.	TRBJ1-1	.
TGTGCCAGCAGCGGAAGTGGGGCTGAGCAGTTCTTC	CASSGSGAEQFF	TRBV6-1	12	.	TRBJ2-1	.
TGTGCCAGCAGCTCGGGGGGGCATGGGACTGAAGCTTTCTTT	CASSSGGHGTEAFF	TRBV5-4	14	.	TRBJ1-1	.
TGTGCCATCAGTGTGGGGGGGGCCGTAGAGACCCAGTACTTC	CAISVGGAVETQYF	TRBV10-3	14	.	TRBJ2-5	.
TGCGCCAGCAGCTCTGGACAGGGTGGCTACGAGCAGTACTTC	CASSSGQGGYEQYF	TRBV5-1	14	TRBD1	TRBJ2-7	.
TGTGCCAGCAGCTTAGGGTCTAGCGGGAGCTCCTACGAGCAGTACTTC	CASSLGSSGSSYEQYF	TRBV7-6	16	TRBD2	TRBJ2-7	.
TGCGCCAGCAGCCCTATGACTGGTTACACCGGGGAGCTGTTTTTT	CASSPMTGYTGELFF	TRBV5-1	15	.	TRBJ2-2	.
TGTGCCAGCAGCTTGGAACTAGCGGGGGGCGCGAACACCGGGGAGCTGTTTTTT	CASSLELAGGANTGELFF	TRBV5-6	18	TRBD2	TRBJ2-2	.
TGTGCCAGCAGTTGGACAGCGAACACCGGGGAGCTGTTTTTT	CASSWTANTGELFF	TRBV6-5	14	.	TRBJ2-2	.